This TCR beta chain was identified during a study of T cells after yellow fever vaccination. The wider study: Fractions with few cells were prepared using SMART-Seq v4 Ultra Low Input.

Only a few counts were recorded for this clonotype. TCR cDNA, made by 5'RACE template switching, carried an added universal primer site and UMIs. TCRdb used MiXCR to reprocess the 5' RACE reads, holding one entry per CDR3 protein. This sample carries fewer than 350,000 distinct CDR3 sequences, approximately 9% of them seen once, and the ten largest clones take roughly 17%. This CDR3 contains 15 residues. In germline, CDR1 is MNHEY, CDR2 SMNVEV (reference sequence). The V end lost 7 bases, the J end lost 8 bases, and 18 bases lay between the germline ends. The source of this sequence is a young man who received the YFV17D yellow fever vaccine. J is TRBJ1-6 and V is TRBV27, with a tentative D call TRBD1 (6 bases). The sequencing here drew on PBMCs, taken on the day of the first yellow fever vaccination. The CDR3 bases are TGTGCCAGCACCACTGCCAGGGGCGCGGATTCACCCCTCCACTTT. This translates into CASTTARGADSPLHF.